Below, one T cell receptor (beta chain) is given with its context. These data belong to a study of blood T cell repertoires in COVID-19. V was trimmed by 10 bases and J by 0 bases, leaving 24 bases between them. Germline CDR1 SGDLS, CDR2 YYNGEE. The CDR3 loop spans 17 amino acids. Here immunoSEQ multiplex PCR was the method, and the copy in TCRdb shows in-frame clones only, minus some. The table has 15,000 to 20,000 clones, approximately 93% seen once; the top ten hold 5.7%. The sequencing input was peripheral blood. The TCR was taken from a human donor in a cohort sampled during active COVID-19. The chain has TRBV9 and TRBJ2-3, with D uncertain. The CDR3 DNA is TGTGCCCTTCCCCATTCGAGCGCCCCATCTAGCACAGATACGCAGTATTTT. It specifies CALPHSSAPSSTDTQYF.